This T cell receptor beta chain was obtained from a study of T cell responses to AZD1222 COVID-19 vaccine. Overall study findings and caveats: Spike was spanned by vaccine-associated CD4 TCRs, which were dominant at 160-218 and 743-854. Without day 14 samples, only post-peak T cell repertoires were studied.

Notes on this clone: Its antigen is not known.

This table comes from immunoSEQ multiplex PCR, and its TCRdb copy is limited to in-frame clones, with some not included. The sample records roughly 130,000 clones, around 84% being singletons. The origin of this receptor is an adult in good health. The source material was peripheral blood, sampled on day 0 of AZD1222 vaccination.

The chain's CDR3 is CASSPTSGSSYNEQFF. The CDR3 DNA reads as TGTGCCAGCAGTCCTACTAGCGGGAGCTCCTACAATGAGCAGTTCTTC. The J gene is TRBJ2-1, the V gene TRBV7-9, with TRBD2 matching over 11 bases. The J segment lost 0 bases and the V segment lost 6 bases, leaving 4 bases of the junction unmatched. Germline CDR1 reads SEHNR; CDR2 reads FQNEAQ (reference sequence). CDR3 size: 16 residues.